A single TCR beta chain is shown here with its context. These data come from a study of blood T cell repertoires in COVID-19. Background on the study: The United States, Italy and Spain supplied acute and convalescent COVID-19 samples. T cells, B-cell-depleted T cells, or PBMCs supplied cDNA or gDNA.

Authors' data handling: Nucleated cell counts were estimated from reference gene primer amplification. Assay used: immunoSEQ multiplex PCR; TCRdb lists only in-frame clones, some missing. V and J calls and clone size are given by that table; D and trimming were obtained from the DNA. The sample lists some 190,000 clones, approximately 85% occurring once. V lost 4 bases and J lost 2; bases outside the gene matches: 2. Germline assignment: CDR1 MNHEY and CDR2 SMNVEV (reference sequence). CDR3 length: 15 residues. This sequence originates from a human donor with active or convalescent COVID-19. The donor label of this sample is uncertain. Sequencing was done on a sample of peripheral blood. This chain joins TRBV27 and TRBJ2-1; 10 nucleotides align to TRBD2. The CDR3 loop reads CASSSGTSAYNEQFF. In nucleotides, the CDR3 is TGTGCCAGCAGTTCAGGGACTAGCGCCTACAATGAGCAGTTCTTC.